Sequencing of this TCR beta chain was carried out in a study of OX40 agonist ivuxolimab in advanced cancers. The CDR3 length is 11 residues. Deletions cut 1 base from V and 11 bases from J, with 7 bases between. The germline V gene encodes CDR1 SGHTA and CDR2 FQGNSA. If patients had autoimmune disease history or systemic immunosuppression, they were excluded. The sample holds a few counts of this clone. The data were produced by immunoSEQ multiplex PCR, yet TCRdb's version contains in-frame clones alone and is incomplete. This table holds tens of thousands of clones, 80% to 90% found once. The origin of this receptor is an adult with an advanced solid tumor such as melanoma, head and neck, liver or kidney cancer. V and J are TRBV7-2 and TRBJ2-3; possibly TRBD2 for D (6 bases). This material consisted of CD4+ or CD8+ T cells sorted from blood, taken in a trial of the OX40 agonist ivuxolimab. The CDR3 loop reads CASSLGGVQYF. CDR3 sequence (DNA): TGTGCCAGCAGCTTAGGCGGGGTGCAGTATTTT.